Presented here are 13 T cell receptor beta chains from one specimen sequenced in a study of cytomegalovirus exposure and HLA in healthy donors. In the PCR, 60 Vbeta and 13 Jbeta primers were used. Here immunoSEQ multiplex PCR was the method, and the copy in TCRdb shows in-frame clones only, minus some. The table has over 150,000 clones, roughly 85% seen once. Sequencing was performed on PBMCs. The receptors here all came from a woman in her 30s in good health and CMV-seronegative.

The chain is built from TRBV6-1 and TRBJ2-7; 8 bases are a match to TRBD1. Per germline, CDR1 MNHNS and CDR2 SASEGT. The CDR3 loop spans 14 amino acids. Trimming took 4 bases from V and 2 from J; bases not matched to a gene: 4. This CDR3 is CASSVRQGPYEQYF. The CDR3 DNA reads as TGTGCCAGCAGTGTCCGACAGGGGCCCTACGAGCAGTACTTC.

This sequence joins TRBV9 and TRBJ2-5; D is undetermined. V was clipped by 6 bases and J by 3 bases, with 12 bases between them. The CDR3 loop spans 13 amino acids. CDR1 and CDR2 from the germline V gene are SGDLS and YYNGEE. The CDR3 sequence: CASTPVNEETQYF. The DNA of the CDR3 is TGTGCCAGCACCCCGGTTAACGAAGAGACCCAGTACTTC.

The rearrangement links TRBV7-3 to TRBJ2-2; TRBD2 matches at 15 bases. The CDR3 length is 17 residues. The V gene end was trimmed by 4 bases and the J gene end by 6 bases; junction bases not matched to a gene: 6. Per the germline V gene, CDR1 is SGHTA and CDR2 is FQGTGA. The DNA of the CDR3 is TGTGCCAGCAGCTCAAGGACTAGCGGGAGGGCCGCCGGGGAGCTGTTTTTT. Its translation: CASSSRTSGRAAGELFF.

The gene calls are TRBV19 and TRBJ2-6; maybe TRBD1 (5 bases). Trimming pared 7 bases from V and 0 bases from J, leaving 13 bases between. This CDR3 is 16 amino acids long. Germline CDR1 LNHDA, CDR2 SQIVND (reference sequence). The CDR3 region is CASNYQGTSGANVLTF. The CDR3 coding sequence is TGTGCCAGTAACTATCAGGGAACCTCTGGGGCCAACGTCCTGACTTTC. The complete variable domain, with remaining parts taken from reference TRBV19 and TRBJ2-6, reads DGGITQSPKYLFRKEGQNVTLSCEQNLNHDAMYWYRQDPGQGLRLIYYSQIVNDFQKGDIAEGYSVSREKKESFPLTVTSAQKNPTAFYLCASNYQGTSGANVLTFGAGSRLTVL.

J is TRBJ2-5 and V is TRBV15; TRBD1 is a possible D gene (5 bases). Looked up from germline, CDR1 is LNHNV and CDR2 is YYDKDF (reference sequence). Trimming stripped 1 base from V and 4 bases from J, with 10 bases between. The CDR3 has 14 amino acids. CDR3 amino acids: CATSRAGPIETQYF. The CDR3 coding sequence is TGTGCCACCAGCAGAGCAGGGCCGATAGAGACCCAGTACTTC.

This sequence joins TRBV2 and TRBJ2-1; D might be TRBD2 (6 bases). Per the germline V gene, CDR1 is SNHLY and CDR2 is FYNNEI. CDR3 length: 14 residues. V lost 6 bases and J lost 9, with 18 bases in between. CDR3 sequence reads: CASSRNGGTGEQFF. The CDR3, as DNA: TGTGCCAGCAGCCGGAACGGCGGGACGGGTGAGCAGTTCTTC. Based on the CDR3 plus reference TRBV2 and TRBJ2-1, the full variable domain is EPEVTQTPSHQVTQMGQEVILRCVPISNHLYFYWYRQILGQKVEFLVSFYNNEISEKSEIFDDQFSVERPDGSNFTLKIRSTKLEDSAMYFCASSRNGGTGEQFFGPGTRLTVL.

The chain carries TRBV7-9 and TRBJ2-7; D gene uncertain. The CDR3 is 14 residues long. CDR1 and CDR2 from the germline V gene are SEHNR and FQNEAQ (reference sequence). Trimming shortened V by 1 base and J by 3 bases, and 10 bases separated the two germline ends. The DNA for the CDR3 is TGTGCCAGCAGCTTAGTGGAGTTGAGCTACGAGCAGTACTTC. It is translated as CASSLVELSYEQYF. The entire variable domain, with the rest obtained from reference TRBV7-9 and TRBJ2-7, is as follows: DTGVSQNPRHKITKRGQNVTFRCDPISEHNRLYWYRQTLGQGPEFLTYFQNEAQLEKSRLLSDRFSAERPKGSFSTLEIQRTEQGDSAMYLCASSLVELSYEQYFGPGTRLTVT.

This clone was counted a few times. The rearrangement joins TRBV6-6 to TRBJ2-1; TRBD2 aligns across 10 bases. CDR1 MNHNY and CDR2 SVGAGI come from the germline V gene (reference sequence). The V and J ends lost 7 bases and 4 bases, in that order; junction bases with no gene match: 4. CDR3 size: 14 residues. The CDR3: CASKGLAEYNEQFF. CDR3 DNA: TGTGCCAGCAAAGGACTAGCGGAATACAATGAGCAGTTCTTC.

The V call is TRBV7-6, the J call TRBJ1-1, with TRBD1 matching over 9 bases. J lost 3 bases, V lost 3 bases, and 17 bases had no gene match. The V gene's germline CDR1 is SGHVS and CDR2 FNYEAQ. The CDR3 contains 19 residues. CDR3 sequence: CASSFPYPTGGNKDTEAFF. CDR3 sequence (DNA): TGTGCCAGCAGCTTCCCCTACCCGACAGGGGGTAACAAGGACACTGAAGCTTTCTTT.

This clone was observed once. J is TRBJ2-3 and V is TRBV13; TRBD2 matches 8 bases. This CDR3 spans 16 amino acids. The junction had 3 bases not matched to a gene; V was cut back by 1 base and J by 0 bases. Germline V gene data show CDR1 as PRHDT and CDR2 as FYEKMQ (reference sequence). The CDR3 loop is CASSLVVAGSTDTQYF. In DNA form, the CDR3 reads TGTGCCAGCAGCTTAGTAGTAGCGGGAAGCACAGATACGCAGTATTTT.

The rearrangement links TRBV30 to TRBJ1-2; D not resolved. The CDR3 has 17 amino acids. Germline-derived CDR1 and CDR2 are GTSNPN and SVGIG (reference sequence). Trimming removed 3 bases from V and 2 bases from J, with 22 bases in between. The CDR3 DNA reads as TGTGCCTGGAGCACTACCCGGATAGTGGTGGAAAACTATGGCTACACCTTC. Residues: CAWSTTRIVVENYGYTF. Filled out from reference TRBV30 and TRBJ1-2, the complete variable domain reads SQTIHQWPATLVQPVGSPLSLECTVEGTSNPNLYWYRQAAGRGLQLLFYSVGIGQISSEVPQNLSASRPQDRQFILSSKKLLLSDSGFYLCAWSTTRIVVENYGYTFGSGTRLTVV.

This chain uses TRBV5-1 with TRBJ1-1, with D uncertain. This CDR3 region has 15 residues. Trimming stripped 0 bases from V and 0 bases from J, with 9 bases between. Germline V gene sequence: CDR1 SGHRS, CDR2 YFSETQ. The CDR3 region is CASSLAAGMNTEAFF. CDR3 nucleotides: TGCGCCAGCAGCTTGGCGGCAGGCATGAACACTGAAGCTTTCTTT. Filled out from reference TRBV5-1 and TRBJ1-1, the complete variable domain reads KAGVTQTPRYLIKTRGQQVTLSCSPISGHRSVSWYQQTPGQGLQFLFEYFSETQRNKGNFPGRFSGRQFSNSRSEMNVSTLELGDSALYLCASSLAAGMNTEAFFGQGTRLTVV.

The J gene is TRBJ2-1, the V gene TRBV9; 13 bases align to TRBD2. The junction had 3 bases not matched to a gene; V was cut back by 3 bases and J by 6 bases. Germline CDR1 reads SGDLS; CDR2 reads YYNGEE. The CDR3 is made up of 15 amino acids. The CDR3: CASSAWTSGSNEQFF. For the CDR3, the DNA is TGTGCCAGCAGCGCCTGGACTAGCGGGAGCAATGAGCAGTTCTTC.